Listed below are T cell receptor beta chains from one sample, sequenced in a study of spatial heterogeneity in lung cancer. MiXCR, run by TCRdb on the 5' RACE reads, gives a single entry per CDR3 protein. The profile shows some 13,000 distinct CDR3 sequences, around 3.5% of them singletons. The material was lung tumor tissue, obtained at surgery. The receptor source for this set is a male donor with early-stage non-small cell lung cancer. The CDR3 runs from the conserved cysteine through the conserved F or W. The D gene is left open where the match is weak. Where a row states a size, it is once, few, many or the class of an expanded clone; other rows omit it.

>TRBD1|many|TRBJ1-6|TRBV29-1
CSAQTGTGYSPLHF
TGCAGCGCACAAACCGGGACAGGATATTCACCCCTCCACTTT
>-|few|TRBJ2-5|TRBV6-5
CASSPGSQETQYF
TGTGCCAGCAGCCCGGGGTCCCAAGAGACCCAGTACTTC
>-|few|TRBJ2-1|TRBV30
CAWSWGLEQFF
TGTGCCTGGAGTTGGGGCCTTGAGCAGTTCTTC
>-|many|TRBJ1-6|TRBV12-3/TRBV12-4
CASSLRQGRNSPLHF
TGTGCCAGCAGTTTACGGCAGGGACGTAATTCACCCCTCCACTTT
>TRBD2|few|TRBJ2-3|TRBV20-1
CSARMLAGGGDTQYF
TGCAGTGCTAGAATGTTAGCGGGAGGTGGAGATACGCAGTATTTT
>-|many|TRBJ1-4|TRBV19
CASSRQINEKLFF
TGTGCCAGTAGTCGTCAGATTAATGAAAAACTGTTTTTT
>-|-|TRBJ1-1|TRBV6-2/TRBV6-3
CASSYSRGAEAFF
TGTGCCAGCAGTTACAGTAGGGGAGCTGAAGCTTTCTTT
>TRBD1|many|TRBJ2-5|TRBV20-1
CSAEVRGFYETQYF
TGCAGTGCAGAGGTCAGGGGGTTTTACGAGACCCAGTACTTC
>TRBD1|many|TRBJ2-3|TRBV7-2
CASSILGQGSDTQYF
TGTGCCAGCAGCATCCTTGGACAGGGTTCAGATACGCAGTATTTT
>-|many|TRBJ1-2|TRBV29-1
CSADPPTEGYTF
TGCAGCGCCGACCCACCGACGGAAGGCTACACCTTC
>-|few|TRBJ2-3|TRBV18
CASSPGSPDTQYF
TGTGCCAGCTCACCTGGGAGCCCAGATACGCAGTATTTT
>-|many|TRBJ1-5|TRBV7-2
CASSLVSTENQPQHF
TGTGCCAGCAGCTTAGTCTCGACGGAGAATCAGCCCCAGCATTTT
>TRBD2|many|TRBJ2-3|TRBV5-5
CASSLASTSGSDTQYF
TGTGCCAGCAGCTTGGCCTCCACTAGCGGATCAGATACGCAGTATTTT
>-|many|TRBJ2-1|TRBV6-5
CASSYSGDSSYNEQFF
TGTGCCAGCAGTTACTCCGGGGATAGCTCCTACAATGAGCAGTTCTTC
>-|medium-sized|TRBJ1-4|TRBV29-1
CSVEDENEKLFF
TGCAGCGTTGAAGATGAAAATGAAAAACTGTTTTTT
>TRBD1|many|TRBJ2-2|TRBV7-2
CASSPDRVNTGELFF
TGTGCCAGCAGCCCCGACAGGGTAAACACCGGGGAGCTGTTTTTT
>-|many|TRBJ2-5|TRBV2
CASSEVYTKETQYF
TGTGCCAGCAGTGAGGTCTATACCAAGGAGACCCAGTACTTC
>TRBD2|-|TRBJ2-1|TRBV12-3/TRBV12-4
CASSLAAGEWNEQFF
TGTGCCAGCAGTTTAGCGGCGGGAGAGTGGAATGAGCAGTTCTTC
>-|many|TRBJ1-2|TRBV4-3
CASSQVSGPGLYGYTF
TGCGCCAGCAGCCAAGTTTCAGGGCCTGGGCTCTATGGCTACACCTTC
>TRBD1|many|TRBJ2-5|TRBV20-1
CSASYDRGLHGQYF
TGCAGTGCTAGTTACGACAGGGGGCTGCATGGCCAGTACTTC
>-|medium-sized|TRBJ1-6|TRBV3-1
CASSQERDKAPLHF
TGTGCCAGCAGCCAAGAAAGGGACAAGGCACCCCTCCACTTT
>-|many|TRBJ1-2|TRBV10-3
CAISADEACSGGYTF
TGTGCCATCAGTGCCGATGAGGCCTGCAGCGGGGGCTACACCTTC
>TRBD1|many|TRBJ2-5|TRBV7-9
CASSDRGQETQYF
TGTGCCAGCTCCGACAGGGGACAAGAGACCCAGTACTTC
>-|-|TRBJ2-5|TRBV5-1
CASSLGVGGGETQYF
TGCGCCAGCAGCCTGGGGGTTGGCGGAGGAGAGACCCAGTACTTC
>TRBD2|-|TRBJ2-1|TRBV4-1
CASSPTSGGGRQFF
TGCGCCAGCAGCCCGACTAGCGGGGGTGGGCGGCAGTTCTTC
>TRBD1|many|TRBJ2-1|TRBV6-1
CASGWGQGFYNEQFF
TGTGCCAGCGGTTGGGGACAGGGGTTCTACAATGAGCAGTTCTTC
>-|-|TRBJ2-3|TRBV12-2
CASRSSEGGADTQYF
TGTGCAAGTCGCTCCTCAGAGGGGGGCGCAGATACGCAGTATTTT
>-|many|TRBJ1-1|TRBV7-9
CASSLAFGRNTEAFF
TGTGCCAGCAGCTTAGCTTTCGGTAGGAACACTGAAGCTTTCTTT
>-|many|TRBJ2-4|TRBV2
CASRSTGNIQYF
TGTGCCAGCAGGAGCACGGGGAACATTCAGTACTTC
>TRBD2|-|TRBJ2-3|TRBV9
CASSVATSSGGGTDTQYF
TGTGCCAGCAGCGTAGCTACGAGTAGCGGGGGGGGCACAGATACGCAGTATTTT
>TRBD1|medium-sized|TRBJ1-5|TRBV20-1
CSARGLGQGNQPQHF
TGCAGTGCTAGGGGACTGGGACAGGGTAATCAGCCCCAGCATTTT
>-|-|TRBJ1-6|TRBV14
CASSLSSYNSPLHF
TGTGCCAGCAGCCTGAGCTCCTATAATTCACCCCTCCACTTT
>-|many|TRBJ2-3|TRBV2
CASSVVRGTDTQYF
TGTGCCAGCAGTGTGGTTCGCGGGACAGATACGCAGTATTTT
>-|many|TRBJ1-2|TRBV9
CASSKADYGYTF
TGTGCCAGCAGCAAAGCCGACTATGGCTACACCTTC
>-|medium-sized|TRBJ1-4|TRBV5-4
CASSFGAKDKREKLFF
TGTGCCAGCAGCTTTGGAGCAAAGGACAAGAGAGAAAAACTGTTTTTT
>-|-|TRBJ2-5|TRBV7-2
CASSLDTMGETQYF
TGTGCCAGCAGCTTGGACACAATGGGGGAGACCCAGTACTTC
>-|many|TRBJ2-5|TRBV7-2
CASSLVGTLETQYF
TGTGCCAGCAGCTTAGTTGGGACTCTCGAGACCCAGTACTTC
>-|medium-sized|TRBJ2-7|TRBV11-1
CASSLDQRSYEQYF
TGTGCCAGCAGCTTGGACCAAAGAAGCTACGAGCAGTACTTC
>-|many|TRBJ2-2|TRBV11-2
CASSLRLGGTGELFF
TGTGCCAGCAGCTTGAGACTAGGAGGGACCGGGGAGCTGTTTTTT
>TRBD1|many|TRBJ1-1|TRBV5-4
CASSSLEGAAEAFF
TGTGCCAGCAGCTCCCTCGAGGGGGCTGCTGAAGCTTTCTTT
>-|-|TRBJ1-5|TRBV30
CAWSAYNNCNQPQHF
TGTGCCTGGAGTGCCTACAACAATTGTAATCAGCCCCAGCATTTT
>TRBD2|many|TRBJ2-1|TRBV20-1
CSARGLAGWNEQFF
TGCAGTGCTAGGGGACTAGCGGGATGGAATGAGCAGTTCTTC
>-|-|TRBJ2-3|TRBV30
CAWSIVSDTQYF
TGTGCCTGGAGTATCGTGTCAGATACGCAGTATTTT
>TRBD2|many|TRBJ2-3|TRBV18
CASSPGLAGSRGDTQYF
TGTGCCAGCTCACCTGGACTAGCGGGGTCCCGGGGAGATACGCAGTATTTT
>TRBD2|-|TRBJ2-1|TRBV7-8
CASSFKLLAGGANEQFF
TGTGCCAGCAGCTTCAAATTACTAGCGGGAGGAGCGAATGAGCAGTTCTTC
>TRBD1|-|TRBJ1-5|TRBV27
CASSLSSGGGQPQHF
TGTGCCAGCAGTTTATCATCAGGGGGCGGGCAGCCCCAGCATTTT
>-|many|TRBJ2-7|TRBV24-1
CATSDSFHASYEQYF
TGTGCCACCAGTGATTCGTTTCATGCCTCCTACGAGCAGTACTTC
>TRBD2|medium-sized|TRBJ2-5|TRBV15
CATSRLAGETQYF
TGTGCCACCAGCAGACTAGCGGGAGAGACCCAGTACTTC
>-|many|TRBJ1-1|TRBV20-1
CSALRGGSMNTEAFF
TGCAGTGCTTTGAGAGGGGGGTCCATGAACACTGAAGCTTTCTTT
>-|large|TRBJ1-5|TRBV9
CASSVESTAPPQHF
TGTGCCAGCAGCGTAGAGAGTACTGCCCCACCCCAGCATTTT
>-|many|TRBJ1-5|TRBV27
CASSKGSPNQPQHF
TGTGCCAGCAGTAAGGGGAGTCCAAATCAGCCCCAGCATTTT
>-|few|TRBJ1-2|TRBV9
CASSVDQGFSYGDTF
TGTGCCAGCAGCGTAGATCAGGGGTTTAGCTATGGCGACACCTTC
>TRBD1|many|TRBJ2-1|TRBV2
CASRALTGRFFNEQFF
TGTGCCAGCAGAGCTTTGACAGGGCGGTTTTTCAATGAGCAGTTCTTC
>TRBD1|many|TRBJ2-7|TRBV5-1
CASSLDGTGGQVQYF
TGCGCCAGCAGCTTGGACGGGACAGGGGGGCAAGTGCAGTACTTC
>TRBD2|medium-sized|TRBJ2-1|TRBV29-1
CSVEPGLGSFGEQFF
TGCAGCGTGGAGCCGGGACTAGGGAGCTTCGGTGAGCAGTTCTTC
>-|-|TRBJ1-4|TRBV2
CASSPVCNEKLFF
TGTGCCAGCAGCCCCGTCTGTAATGAAAAACTGTTTTTT
>TRBD1|-|TRBJ2-1|TRBV19
CASSMGTGDRNEQFF
TGTGCCAGTAGTATGGGGACAGGGGACAGGAATGAGCAGTTCTTC
>-|many|TRBJ1-1|TRBV7-7
CASSHSWNTEAFF
TGTGCCAGCAGCCACAGCTGGAACACTGAAGCTTTCTTT
>-|many|TRBJ1-2|TRBV20-1
CSARFFVGGYTF
TGCAGTGCTAGATTTTTCGTGGGAGGCTACACCTTC
>TRBD1|many|TRBJ1-2|TRBV19
CASGTGDLANGYTF
TGTGCCAGTGGAACAGGGGATCTGGCTAATGGCTACACCTTC